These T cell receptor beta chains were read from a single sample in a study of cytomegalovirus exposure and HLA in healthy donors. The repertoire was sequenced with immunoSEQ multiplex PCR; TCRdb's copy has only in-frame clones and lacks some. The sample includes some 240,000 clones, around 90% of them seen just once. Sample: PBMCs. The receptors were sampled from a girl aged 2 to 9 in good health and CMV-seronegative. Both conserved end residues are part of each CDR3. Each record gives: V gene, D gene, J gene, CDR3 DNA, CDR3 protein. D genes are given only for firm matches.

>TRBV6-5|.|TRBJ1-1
TGTGCCAGCAGTTCAGTGAACACTGAAGCTTTCTTT
CASSSVNTEAFF
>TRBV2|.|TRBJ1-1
TGTGCCAGCAGTGTGGAAGATGAATCCTGGGGGGTCCGGAACACTGAAGCTTTCTTT
CASSVEDESWGVRNTEAFF
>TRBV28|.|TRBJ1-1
TGTGCCAGCAGCCAACGGGGGTCCACTGAAGCTTTCTTT
CASSQRGSTEAFF
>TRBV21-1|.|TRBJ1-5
TGTGCCAGCTATTCTAGCGATCAGCCCCAGCATTTT
CASYSSDQPQHF
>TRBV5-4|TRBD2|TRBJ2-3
TGTGCCAGCAGCTTGCAGCGGGAGGGCCTTGATACGCAGTATTTT
CASSLQREGLDTQYF
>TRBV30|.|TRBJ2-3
TGTGCCTGGAGTGTTCCCCCTTTATCAGATACGCAGTATTTT
CAWSVPPLSDTQYF
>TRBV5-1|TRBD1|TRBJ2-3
TGCGCCAGCAAGGTGGGACAGGGCGCAGATACGCAGTATTTT
CASKVGQGADTQYF
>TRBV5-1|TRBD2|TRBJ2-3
TGCGCCAGCAAAAGAGCGGGAGGGCCTTTTAGCACGACAGATACGCAGTATTTT
CASKRAGGPFSTTDTQYF
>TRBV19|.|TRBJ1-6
TGTGCCAGTAGTATGGTACAGGCTAATTCACCCCTCCACTTT
CASSMVQANSPLHF
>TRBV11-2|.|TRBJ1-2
TGTGCCAGCACCAAGACGGAGAGCTATGGCTACACCTTC
CASTKTESYGYTF
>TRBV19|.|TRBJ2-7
TGTGCCAGTAGTATTTCGAGGCAGGGATTGGGTTCCTACGAGCAGTACTTC
CASSISRQGLGSYEQYF
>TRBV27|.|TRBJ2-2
TGTGCCAGCGCGGGACCCGGGGAGCTGTTTTTT
CASAGPGELFF